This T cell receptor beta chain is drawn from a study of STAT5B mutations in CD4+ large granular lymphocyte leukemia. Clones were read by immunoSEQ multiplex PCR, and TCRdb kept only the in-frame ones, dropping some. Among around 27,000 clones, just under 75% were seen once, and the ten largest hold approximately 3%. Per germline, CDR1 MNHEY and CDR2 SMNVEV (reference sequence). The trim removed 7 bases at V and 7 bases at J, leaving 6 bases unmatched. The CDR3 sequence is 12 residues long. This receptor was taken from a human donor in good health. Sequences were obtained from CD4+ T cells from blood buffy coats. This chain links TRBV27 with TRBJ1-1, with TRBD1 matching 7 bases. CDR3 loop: CASTTRQGEAFF. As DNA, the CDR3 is TGTGCCAGCACTACTAGACAGGGTGAAGCTTTCTTT.